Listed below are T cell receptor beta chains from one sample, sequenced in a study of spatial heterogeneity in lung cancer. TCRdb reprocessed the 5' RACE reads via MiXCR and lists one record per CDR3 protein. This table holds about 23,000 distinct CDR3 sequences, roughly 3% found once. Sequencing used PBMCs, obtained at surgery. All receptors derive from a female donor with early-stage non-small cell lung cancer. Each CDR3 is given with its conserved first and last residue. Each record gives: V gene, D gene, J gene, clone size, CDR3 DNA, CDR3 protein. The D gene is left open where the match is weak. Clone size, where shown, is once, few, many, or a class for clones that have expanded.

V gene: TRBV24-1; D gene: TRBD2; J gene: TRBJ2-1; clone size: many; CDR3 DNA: TGTGCCACCAGTCTACCTAGCGGGAGTAATGAGCAGTTCTTC; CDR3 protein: CATSLPSGSNEQFF
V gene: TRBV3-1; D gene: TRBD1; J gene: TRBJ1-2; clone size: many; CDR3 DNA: TGTGCCAGCAGCCTCGAGAGGGGGACAGGGGTCTATGGCTACACCTTC; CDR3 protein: CASSLERGTGVYGYTF
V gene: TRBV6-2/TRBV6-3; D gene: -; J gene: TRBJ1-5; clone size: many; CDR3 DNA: TGTGCCAGCAGTGCCCGGGACAACAATCAGCCCCAGCATTTT; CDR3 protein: CASSARDNNQPQHF
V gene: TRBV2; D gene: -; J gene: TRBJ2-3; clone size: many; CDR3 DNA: TGTGCCCATATTGCTCTAGCAAAAGATACGCAGTATTTT; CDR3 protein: CAHIALAKDTQYF
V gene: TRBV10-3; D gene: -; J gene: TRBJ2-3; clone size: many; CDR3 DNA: TGTGCCATCAGTGAGGCTGCAGATACGCAGTATTTT; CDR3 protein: CAISEAADTQYF
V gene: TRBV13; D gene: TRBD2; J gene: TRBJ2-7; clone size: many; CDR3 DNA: TGTGCCAGCAGCTCCCGTAGCGGGAACCTCTACGAGCAGTACTTC; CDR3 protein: CASSSRSGNLYEQYF
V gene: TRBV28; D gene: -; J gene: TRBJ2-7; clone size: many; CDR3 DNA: TGTGCCAGCAGTCAGGGAGACACCTACGAGCAGTACTTC; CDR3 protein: CASSQGDTYEQYF
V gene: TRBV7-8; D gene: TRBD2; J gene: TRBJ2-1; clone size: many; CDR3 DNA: TGTGCCAGCAGCTCCGGACTAGCGGGAAGAATTTCCTACAATGAGCAGTTCTTC; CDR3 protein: CASSSGLAGRISYNEQFF
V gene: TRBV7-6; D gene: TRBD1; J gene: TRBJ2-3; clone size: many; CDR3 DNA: TGTGCCAGCAGACAAGGACAGGGCCCAGATACGCAGTATTTT; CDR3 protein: CASRQGQGPDTQYF
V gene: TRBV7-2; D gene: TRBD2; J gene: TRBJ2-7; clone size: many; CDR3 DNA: TGTGCCAGCAGCTTAGATGTTGGACTAGCGGGATTTTTTTACGAGCAGTACTTC; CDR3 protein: CASSLDVGLAGFFYEQYF
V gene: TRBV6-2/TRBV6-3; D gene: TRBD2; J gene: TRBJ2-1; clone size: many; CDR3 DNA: TGTGCCAGCAGACTAGCGGGAGGGCAAAATGAGCAGTTCTTC; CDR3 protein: CASRLAGGQNEQFF
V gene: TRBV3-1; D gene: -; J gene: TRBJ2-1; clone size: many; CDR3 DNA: TGTGCCAGCAGCCAAGATCCACTCAGGGAGCAGTTCTTC; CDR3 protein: CASSQDPLREQFF
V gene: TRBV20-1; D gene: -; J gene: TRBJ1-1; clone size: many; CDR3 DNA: TGCAGTGCCCCCGGGGGCGAAGCTTTCTTT; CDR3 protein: CSAPGGEAFF
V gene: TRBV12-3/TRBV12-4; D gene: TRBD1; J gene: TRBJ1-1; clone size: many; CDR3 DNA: TGTGCCAGCAGTTGGGGACAGATGAACACTGAAGCTTTCTTT; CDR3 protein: CASSWGQMNTEAFF
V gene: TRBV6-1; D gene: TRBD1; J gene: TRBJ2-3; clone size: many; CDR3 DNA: TGTGCCAGCAGCGTTAGGTCAGGGGGCAGAGGAGATACGCAGTATTTT; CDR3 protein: CASSVRSGGRGDTQYF
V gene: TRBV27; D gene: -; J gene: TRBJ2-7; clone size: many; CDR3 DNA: TGTGCCAGCAGTCCAGATCCCGGACTCTCCTACGAGCAGTACTTC; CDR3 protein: CASSPDPGLSYEQYF
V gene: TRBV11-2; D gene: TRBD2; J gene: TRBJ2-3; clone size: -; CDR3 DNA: TGTGCCAGCAGCGAACTAGCGGGAACCACAGATACGCAGTATTTT; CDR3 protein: CASSELAGTTDTQYF
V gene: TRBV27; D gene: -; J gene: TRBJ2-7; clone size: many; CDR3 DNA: TGTGCCAGCAGTTACCGCGGGGTTATCTACGAGCAGTACTTC; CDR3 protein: CASSYRGVIYEQYF
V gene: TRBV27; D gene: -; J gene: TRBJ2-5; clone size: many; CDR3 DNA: TGTGCCAGCAGTTCACCCCAGGGGACCCAGTACTTC; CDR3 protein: CASSSPQGTQYF
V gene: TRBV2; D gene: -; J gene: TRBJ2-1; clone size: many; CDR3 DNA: TGTGCCAGCAGTGAATTCTTCGATAATGAGCAGTTCTTC; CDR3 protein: CASSEFFDNEQFF
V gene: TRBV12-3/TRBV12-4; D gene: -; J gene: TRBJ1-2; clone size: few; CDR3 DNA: TGTGCCAGCAGTTTAAGAGTAGGGATCTATGGCTACACCTTC; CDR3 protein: CASSLRVGIYGYTF
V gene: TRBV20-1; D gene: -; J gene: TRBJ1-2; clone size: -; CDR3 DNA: TGCAGTGCTAGTAAGGTTGCGGGGCGGGACGGCACAAACTATGGCTACACCTTC; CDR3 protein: CSASKVAGRDGTNYGYTF
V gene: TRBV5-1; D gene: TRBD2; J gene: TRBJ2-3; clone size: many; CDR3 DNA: TGCGCCAGCAGCTCCGGGACTAGCCCTAGCACAGATACGCAGTATTTT; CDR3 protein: CASSSGTSPSTDTQYF
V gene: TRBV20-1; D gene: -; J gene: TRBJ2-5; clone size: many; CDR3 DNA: TGCAGTGCTAGAGTACGGGGGACCTCGTCCCCTACAATGCAAGAGACCCAGTACTTC; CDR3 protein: CSARVRGTSSPTMQETQYF
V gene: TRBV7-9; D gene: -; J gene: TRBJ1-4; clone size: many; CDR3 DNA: TGTGCCAGCAGCCAAGAATCGGGTATGGCTAATGAAAAACTGTTTTTT; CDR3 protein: CASSQESGMANEKLFF
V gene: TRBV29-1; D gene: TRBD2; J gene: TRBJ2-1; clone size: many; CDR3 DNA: TGCAGCGCCCGGGGGGATCGGACAACCAACAATGAGCAGTTCTTC; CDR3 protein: CSARGDRTTNNEQFF